Here is one TCR beta chain with its context. This sample was taken from a study of T-cell memory formation after mild COVID-19. TCRdb re-derived calls from the 5' RACE reads in MiXCR, one entry per CDR3 protein. The repertoire holds about 560,000 distinct CDR3 sequences, with less than 25% as singletons. Germline CDR1 SGHVS, CDR2 FNYEAQ. CDR3 length: 16 amino acids. V lost 5 bases to trimming and J lost 0 bases; unmatched junction nucleotides: 9. This sequence was found in an adult woman who had mild COVID-19 (a few samples of this study predate the infection). Cell type and time point are not known. The rearrangement joins TRBV7-6 to TRBJ2-7; 8 nucleotides align to TRBD1. Sequenced sample: PBMCs or a T cell subset sorted from them (not recorded which). CDR3 DNA: TGTGCCAGCAGCCCAGCCGACAGGGGTGGCTCCTACGAGCAGTACTTC. Protein: CASSPADRGGSYEQYF.